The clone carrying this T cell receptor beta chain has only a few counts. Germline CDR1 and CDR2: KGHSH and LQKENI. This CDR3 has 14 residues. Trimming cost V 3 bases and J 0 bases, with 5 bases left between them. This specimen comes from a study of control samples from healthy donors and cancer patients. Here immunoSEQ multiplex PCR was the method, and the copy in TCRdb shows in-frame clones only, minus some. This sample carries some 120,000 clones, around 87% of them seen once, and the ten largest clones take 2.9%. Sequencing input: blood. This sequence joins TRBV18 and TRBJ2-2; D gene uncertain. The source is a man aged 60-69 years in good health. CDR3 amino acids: CASSPLTNTGELFF. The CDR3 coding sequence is TGTGCCAGCTCACCCTTGACGAACACCGGGGAGCTGTTTTTT. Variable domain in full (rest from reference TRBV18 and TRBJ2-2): NAGVMQNPRHLVRRRGQEARLRCSPMKGHSHVYWYRQLPEEGLKFMVYLQKENIIDESGMPKERFSAEFPKEGPSILRIQQVVRGDSAAYFCASSPLTNTGELFFGEGSRLTVL.